This TCR beta chain was captured in a study of blood T cell repertoires in COVID-19. Across the whole study: Acute-phase and convalescent COVID-19 samples originated in the United States, Italy and Spain. T cells, B-cell-depleted T cells, or PBMCs supplied cDNA or gDNA.

Per the original data handling: Amplifying reference gene primers gave estimates of nucleated cell counts. TCRdb keeps only in-frame clones here, not all; method: immunoSEQ multiplex PCR. Clonal size and the V and J genes are those of that table, whereas D and trimming came from the DNA. Of over 200,000 clones detected, around 80% appear once; the ten largest clones hold roughly 8%. Trimming removed 6 bases at V and 0 bases at J, with 13 bases between. CDR1 and CDR2 from the germline V gene are ENHRY and SYGVKD. The CDR3 extends over 15 amino acids. The sequenced material came from peripheral blood. The receptor comes from a woman between 50 and 59 years old with acute or convalescent COVID-19. The chain combines TRBV10-3 with TRBJ2-3; a weak D match, TRBD1 (5 bases). The CDR3 DNA is TGTGCCATCAGCCCCGGTGGGGCTAGCACAGATACGCAGTATTTT. Protein sequence: CAISPGGASTDTQYF.